The TCR beta chain described here comes from a study of cytomegalovirus exposure and HLA in healthy donors. Findings and limits, study-wide: An analysis was carried out later, and it reportedly showed fewer N-insertions in an Asian-associated ancestry cluster than the approximately 700-donor mean.

Notes on this clone: What it recognizes is unknown.

The PCR was carried out with 60 Vbeta primers and 13 Jbeta primers. Original data processing: The authors later counted roughly 87 million unique TCR beta chains, around 9.9 million of them shared. The assay was immunoSEQ multiplex PCR, and TCRdb's table has in-frame clones only and misses some. V and J calls and clone size are those listed in that table; D and trimming were worked out from the DNA. The sample yields 150,000 to 200,000 clones, roughly four fifths seen once. The source of this sequence is a woman under 30 in good health and CMV-seropositive. The specimen sequenced was PBMCs.

In nucleotides, the CDR3 is TGTGCCAGCAGTGACCAGACTTCCAGCACAGATACGCAGTATTTT. Its translation: CASSDQTSSTDTQYF. This chain joins TRBV6-4 and TRBJ2-3; D is unclear. This CDR3 region has 15 residues. V was trimmed by 2 bases and J by 0 bases, leaving 9 bases between them. Per germline, CDR1 MRHNA and CDR2 SNTAGT.